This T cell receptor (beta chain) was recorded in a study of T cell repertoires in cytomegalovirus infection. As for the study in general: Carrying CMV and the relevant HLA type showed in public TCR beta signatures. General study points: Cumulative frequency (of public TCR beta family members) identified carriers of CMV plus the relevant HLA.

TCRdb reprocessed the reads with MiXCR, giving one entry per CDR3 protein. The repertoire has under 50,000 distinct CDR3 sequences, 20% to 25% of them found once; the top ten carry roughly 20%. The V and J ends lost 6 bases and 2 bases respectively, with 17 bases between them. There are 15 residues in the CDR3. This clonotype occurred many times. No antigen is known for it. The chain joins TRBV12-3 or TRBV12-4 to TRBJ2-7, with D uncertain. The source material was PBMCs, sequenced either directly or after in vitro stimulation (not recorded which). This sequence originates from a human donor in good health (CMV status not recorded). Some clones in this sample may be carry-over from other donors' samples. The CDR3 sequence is CASSREVGIPYEQYF. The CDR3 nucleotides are TGTGCCAGCAGCCGTGAGGTGGGGATCCCCTACGAGCAGTACTTC.